These T cell receptor beta chains were read from a single sample in a study of beta chain features in type 1 diabetes. The assay was immunoSEQ multiplex PCR, and TCRdb's table has in-frame clones only and misses some. The sample contains 50,000 to 55,000 clones, roughly 63% of which appear only once. The sequencing input was stem cell memory CD4+ T cells from blood. The receptor source for this set is a woman aged 25-40 years with type 1 diabetes. CDR3s include the opening cysteine and the closing phenylalanine or tryptophan. The D gene is left open where the match is weak. Size tells how often a clone was seen (once, few, many) or the class of an expanded clone, and some rows leave it out.

CDR3aa	CDR3nt	v_gene	abundance	j_gene	d_gene
CSVVPGTGINEQYF	TGCAGCGTTGTCCCCGGGACAGGGATCAACGAGCAGTACTTC	TRBV29-1	few	TRBJ2-7	TRBD1
CATSRDRSNTEAFF	TGTGCCACCAGCAGAGATCGCAGTAACACTGAAGCTTTCTTT	TRBV15	-	TRBJ1-1	-
CASSVQLGQHNEQFF	TGTGCCAGCAGCGTGCAGCTGGGACAGCACAATGAGCAGTTCTTC	TRBV9	-	TRBJ2-1	TRBD1
CASRRGLAVNEQFF	TGTGCCAGCAGAAGGGGACTAGCAGTGAATGAGCAGTTCTTC	TRBV6-5	-	TRBJ2-1	TRBD2
CASSPTGAGGSVYEQFF	TGTGCCAGCAGCCCCACCGGGGCGGGAGGGTCTGTATATGAGCAGTTCTTC	TRBV9	few	TRBJ2-1	TRBD2
CAISERGETQYF	TGTGCCATCAGTGAAAGGGGAGAGACCCAGTACTTC	TRBV10-3	few	TRBJ2-5	-
CASGGGNTEAFF	TGTGCTAGTGGGGGGGGGAACACTGAAGCTTTCTTT	TRBV12-5	once	TRBJ1-1	-
CAITSGSNQETQYF	TGTGCTATCACTAGCGGGAGTAACCAAGAGACCCAGTACTTC	TRBV12-5	-	TRBJ2-5	TRBD2
CASSPSWAGGSSGELFF	TGTGCCAGCAGCCCAAGTTGGGCGGGAGGGTCTTCCGGGGAGCTGTTTTTT	TRBV7-3	-	TRBJ2-2	TRBD2
CASSVIAGGLNEQFF	TGTGCCAGCAGCGTAATTGCGGGAGGATTGAATGAGCAGTTCTTC	TRBV9	-	TRBJ2-1	TRBD2
CASSLEIDPYGYTF	TGTGCCAGCAGCTTAGAAATAGATCCCTATGGCTACACCTTC	TRBV11-2	-	TRBJ1-2	-
CAIGTAKPPYEQYF	TGTGCCATCGGGACTGCAAAGCCTCCCTACGAGCAGTACTTC	TRBV6-6	-	TRBJ2-7	-
CASRREAAGYTF	TGTGCCAGCAGAAGGGAGGCAGCCGGCTACACCTTC	TRBV6-5	-	TRBJ1-2	-
CASSLEGGDTQYF	TGCGCCAGCAGCTTGGAAGGGGGAGATACGCAGTATTTT	TRBV5-1	-	TRBJ2-3	-
CASSVTRGAYNEQFF	TGTGCCAGCAGCGTGACTAGAGGGGCCTACAATGAGCAGTTCTTC	TRBV7-2	-	TRBJ2-1	-
CASSLRLAGRPGELFF	TGTGCCAGCAGCCTTAGACTAGCGGGAAGGCCCGGGGAGCTGTTTTTT	TRBV7-3	-	TRBJ2-2	TRBD2
CASSPGGQLEQPQHF	TGTGCCAGCTCCCCCGGGGGGCAATTGGAGCAGCCCCAGCATTTT	TRBV5-6	few	TRBJ1-5	-
CASSLQGPGYNEQFF	TGTGCCAGCTCACTACAGGGTCCAGGGTACAATGAGCAGTTCTTC	TRBV18	-	TRBJ2-1	-
CASRTGWTEAFF	TGTGCCAGCAGGACAGGGTGGACTGAAGCTTTCTTT	TRBV5-6	-	TRBJ1-1	TRBD1
CASSYRQYLEQYF	TGTGCCAGCTCCTACCGACAGTACCTGGAGCAGTACTTC	TRBV13	-	TRBJ2-7	-
CSVAGTQGPHYYEQYF	TGCAGCGTCGCCGGGACACAGGGTCCCCACTATTACGAGCAGTACTTC	TRBV29-1	-	TRBJ2-7	-
CASSYGQGGYEKLFF	TGTGCCAGCAGTTACGGACAGGGGGGTTATGAAAAACTGTTTTTT	TRBV6-5	-	TRBJ1-4	TRBD1
CASSFSGANTGELFF	TGTGCCAGCAGTTTTAGCGGGGCGAACACCGGGGAGCTGTTTTTT	TRBV27	few	TRBJ2-2	TRBD2
CASSVDRGNTGELFF	TGCGCCAGCAGCGTGGACAGGGGTAACACCGGGGAGCTGTTTTTT	TRBV5-1	few	TRBJ2-2	TRBD1
CASSLRRDPYNEQFF	TGTGCCAGCAGCTTGAGGCGGGATCCATACAATGAGCAGTTCTTC	TRBV7-8	-	TRBJ2-1	-
CASSELDRLWNEQFF	TGTGCCAGCAGTGAGCTAGACAGGTTGTGGAATGAGCAGTTCTTC	TRBV6-1	once	TRBJ2-1	-
CASSMGPLAGSTDTQYF	TGTGCCAGTAGTATGGGGCCACTAGCGGGAAGCACAGATACGCAGTATTTT	TRBV19	once	TRBJ2-3	TRBD2
CASSLNGRTGGIGYTF	TGTGCCAGCAGCTTAAACGGGAGGACAGGGGGTATTGGCTACACCTTC	TRBV11-2	-	TRBJ1-2	TRBD1
CASSVVRSSSGANVLTF	TGTGCCAGCAGCGTAGTCAGATCTAGCTCTGGGGCCAACGTCCTGACTTTC	TRBV9	-	TRBJ2-6	-
CASLRTGGLGQPQHF	TGTGCCAGTCTTCGGACAGGGGGGCTCGGTCAGCCCCAGCATTTT	TRBV2	-	TRBJ1-5	TRBD1
CASSAGTSGAKNIQYF	TGCGCCAGCAGCGCAGGGACTAGCGGGGCCAAAAACATTCAGTACTTC	TRBV5-1	-	TRBJ2-4	TRBD2
CSVEGQGVGEKLFF	TGCAGCGTTGAAGGACAGGGGGTGGGTGAAAAACTGTTTTTT	TRBV29-1	-	TRBJ1-4	TRBD1
CASSLGLAVYNEQFF	TGTGCCAGCAGCTTAGGACTAGCGGTTTACAATGAGCAGTTCTTC	TRBV7-3	few	TRBJ2-1	TRBD2